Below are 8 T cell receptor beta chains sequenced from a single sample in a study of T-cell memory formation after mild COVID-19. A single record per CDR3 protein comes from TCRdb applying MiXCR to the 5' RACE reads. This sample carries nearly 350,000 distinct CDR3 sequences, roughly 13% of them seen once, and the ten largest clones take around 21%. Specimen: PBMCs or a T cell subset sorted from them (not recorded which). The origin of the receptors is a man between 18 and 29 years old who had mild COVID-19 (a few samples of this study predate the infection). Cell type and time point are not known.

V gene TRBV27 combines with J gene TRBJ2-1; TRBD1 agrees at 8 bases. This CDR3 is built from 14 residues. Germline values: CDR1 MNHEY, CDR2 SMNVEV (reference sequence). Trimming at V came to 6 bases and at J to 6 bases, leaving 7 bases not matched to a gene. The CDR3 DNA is TGTGCCAGCAGGATGAAGACAGGGGTCAATGAGCAGTTCTTC. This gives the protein CASRMKTGVNEQFF.

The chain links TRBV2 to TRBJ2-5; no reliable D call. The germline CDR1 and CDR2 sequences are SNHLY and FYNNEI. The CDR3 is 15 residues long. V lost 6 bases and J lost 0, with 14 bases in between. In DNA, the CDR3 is TGTGCCAGCAGCCAGGATGGTCCCTACCAAGAGACCCAGTACTTC. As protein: CASSQDGPYQETQYF.

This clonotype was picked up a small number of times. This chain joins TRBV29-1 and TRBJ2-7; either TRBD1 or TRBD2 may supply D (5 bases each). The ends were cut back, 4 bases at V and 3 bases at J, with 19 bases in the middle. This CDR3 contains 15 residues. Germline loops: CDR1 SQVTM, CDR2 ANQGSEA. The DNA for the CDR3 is TGCAGCGTTGTAGAAGGATTTGGGGGATTCTACGAGCAGTACTTC. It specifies CSVVEGFGGFYEQYF.

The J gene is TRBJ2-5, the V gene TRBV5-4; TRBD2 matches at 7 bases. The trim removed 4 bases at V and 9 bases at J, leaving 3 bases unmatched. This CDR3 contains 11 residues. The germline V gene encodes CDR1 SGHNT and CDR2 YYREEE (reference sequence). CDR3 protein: CASSLGRAQYF. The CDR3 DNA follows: TGTGCCAGCAGCCTGGGGAGGGCCCAGTACTTC. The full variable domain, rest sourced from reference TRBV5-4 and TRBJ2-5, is ETGVTQSPTHLIKTRGQQVTLRCSSQSGHNTVSWYQQALGQGPQFIFQYYREEENGRGNFPPRFSGLQFPNYSSELNVNALELDDSALYLCASSLGRAQYFGPGTRLLVL.

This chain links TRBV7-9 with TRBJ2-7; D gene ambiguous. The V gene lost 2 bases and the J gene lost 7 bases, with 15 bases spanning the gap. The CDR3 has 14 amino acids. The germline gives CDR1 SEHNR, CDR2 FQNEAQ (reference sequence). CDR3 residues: CASSLSRTPWEQYF. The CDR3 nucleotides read TGTGCCAGCAGCTTATCTAGAACGCCTTGGGAGCAGTACTTC.

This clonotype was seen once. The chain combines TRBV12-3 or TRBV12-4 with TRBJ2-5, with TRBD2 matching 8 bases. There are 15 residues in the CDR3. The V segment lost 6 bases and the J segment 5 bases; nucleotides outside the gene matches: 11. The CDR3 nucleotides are TGTGCCAGCAGCATAGCGGGACTAGACGGGGAGACCCAGTACTTC. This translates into CASSIAGLDGETQYF.

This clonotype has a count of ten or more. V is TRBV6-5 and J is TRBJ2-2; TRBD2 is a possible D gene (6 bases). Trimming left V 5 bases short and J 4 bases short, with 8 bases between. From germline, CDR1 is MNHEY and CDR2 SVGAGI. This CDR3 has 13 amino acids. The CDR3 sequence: CASSRGITGELFF. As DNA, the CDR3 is TGTGCCAGCAGTCGGGGGATCACCGGGGAGCTGTTTTTT.

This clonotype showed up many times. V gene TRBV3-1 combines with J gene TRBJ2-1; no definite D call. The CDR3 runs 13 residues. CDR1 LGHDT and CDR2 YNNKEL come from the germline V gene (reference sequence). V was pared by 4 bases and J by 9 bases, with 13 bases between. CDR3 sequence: CASSLTWGGEQFF. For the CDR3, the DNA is TGTGCCAGCAGCCTCACATGGGGTGGTGAGCAGTTCTTC.